Listed here is a single T cell receptor beta chain. Its specificity is unknown. This sample is drawn from a study of T-cell memory formation after mild COVID-19. Study summary: Largely donor-specific sequence clusters came from two donors. General study results and limits: A balance of CD4 and CD8 characterized clones contracting day 15 to 85, whereas later expanders leaned CD4+. CM and EM subsets held most contracting CD4+ clones; EMRA held CD8+ ones.

CDR3 length: 11 residues. Between the trimmed V and J ends, which lost 7 bases and 8 bases, there was a span of 11 bases. TCRdb independently ran MiXCR on the 5' RACE reads; one entry per CDR3 protein. Of about 140,000 distinct CDR3 sequences in the sample, 20% to 25% are singletons; the top ten hold approximately 25%. The receptor's source is an adult woman who had mild COVID-19 (a few samples of this study predate the infection). Cell type and time point are not known. The chain employs TRBV12-3 or TRBV12-4 and TRBJ1-2; D not certain. Sequencing was carried out using PBMCs or a T cell subset sorted from them (not recorded which). This chain's CDR3 is CASITTWGYTF. As DNA, the CDR3 is TGTGCCAGCATTACAACGTGGGGCTACACCTTC.